This is a list of T cell receptor beta chains from one sample in a study of vaccination and CD4 T cells after COVID-19. TCRdb ran MiXCR on the PCR reads and lists one entry per CDR3 protein. The table records about 12,000 distinct CDR3 sequences, around 58% of them present only once. These receptors have no identified antigens. Source material: CD4+ T cells from blood, cultured in vitro. Source of these receptors: a human donor who had recovered from COVID-19. Each CDR3 is given with its conserved first and last residue. The D gene is left open where the match is weak. The listing skips clone size in some rows; elsewhere it reads once, few, many or a size class.

cdr3_aa cdr3_nt j_call clone_size d_call v_call
CASSLDVGGYTF TGTGCCAGCAGCTTAGATGTCGGGGGCTACACCTTC TRBJ1-2 few . TRBV7-2
CSVVIQGGNTEAFF TGCAGCGTTGTTATTCAGGGCGGGAACACTGAAGCTTTCTTT TRBJ1-1 . . TRBV29-1
CASSLAAGTGSPLHF TGTGCCAGCAGCTTAGCGGCAGGGACGGGTTCACCCCTCCACTTT TRBJ1-6 medium-sized . TRBV7-6
CASSPRVSEQYF TGTGCCAGCAGTCCCCGGGTAAGCGAGCAGTACTTC TRBJ2-7 . . TRBV12-3/TRBV12-4
CASSSRVGKGGTRGTDTQYF TGTGCCAGCAGCTCGCGCGTGGGGAAGGGAGGTACGAGAGGCACAGATACGCAGTATTTT TRBJ2-3 . . TRBV7-8
CASIDKQGATGANVLTF TGTGCCAGCATTGATAAACAGGGGGCGACCGGGGCCAACGTCCTGACTTTC TRBJ2-6 . TRBD1 TRBV6-1
CASSDWEGYTF TGCGCCAGCAGCGATTGGGAAGGCTACACCTTC TRBJ1-2 few . TRBV4-1
CASMGRLVATEAFF TGTGCCAGCATGGGGCGGCTCGTTGCCACTGAAGCTTTCTTT TRBJ1-1 once . TRBV6-2/TRBV6-3
CSAPKPGQPGTEAFF TGCAGTGCTCCTAAACCGGGACAGCCGGGGACTGAAGCTTTCTTT TRBJ1-1 few TRBD1 TRBV20-1
CASSVQEGQPQHF TGTGCCAGCAGCGTACAGGAGGGTCAGCCCCAGCATTTT TRBJ1-5 . . TRBV2
CASSETGRQYNEQFF TGTGCCAGCAGCGAAACAGGGAGGCAGTACAATGAGCAGTTCTTC TRBJ2-1 . . TRBV9
CASSPPLAGGLGNEQFF TGTGCCAGCAGCCCCCCCCTAGCGGGAGGGCTCGGCAATGAGCAGTTCTTC TRBJ2-1 once TRBD2 TRBV7-2
CAISEYQGLLNTEAFF TGTGCCATCAGTGAGTACCAGGGGCTACTTAACACTGAAGCTTTCTTT TRBJ1-1 few . TRBV10-3
CATSRPLGHLVTGELFF TGTGCCACCAGCAGGCCCCTGGGACACCTGGTCACCGGGGAGCTGTTTTTT TRBJ2-2 . . TRBV15
CSAEAGTSGRRGETQYF TGCAGTGCCGAAGCGGGGACTAGCGGGAGGAGGGGGGAGACCCAGTACTTC TRBJ2-5 . TRBD2 TRBV20-1
CSARGGTSDHYEQYF TGCAGTGCTAGAGGGGGGACTAGTGACCACTACGAGCAGTACTTC TRBJ2-7 few TRBD2 TRBV20-1
CASSQSGQDYEQYF TGCGCCAGCAGTCAATCCGGACAAGACTACGAGCAGTACTTC TRBJ2-7 . . TRBV23-1
CASSINPGGPYEQYF TGTGCCAGTAGTATAAATCCGGGAGGGCCCTACGAGCAGTACTTC TRBJ2-7 once TRBD2 TRBV19
CASSLDRVTYEQYF TGTGCCAGCAGCTTGGACAGGGTCACCTACGAGCAGTACTTC TRBJ2-7 . TRBD1 TRBV28
CSARRGSVETQYF TGCAGTGCTAGACGAGGGAGTGTTGAGACCCAGTACTTC TRBJ2-5 few . TRBV20-1
CASSGRQSGASYEQYF TGCGCCAGCAGCGGAAGACAATCCGGGGCCAGCTACGAGCAGTACTTC TRBJ2-7 . . TRBV5-1
CASSYSLAGADTQYF TGTGCCAGCAGTTACTCGCTAGCGGGAGCAGATACGCAGTATTTT TRBJ2-3 few TRBD2 TRBV6-2/TRBV6-3
CASSYSGLEGGEQFF TGTGCCAGCAGTTACTCGGGACTAGAGGGGGGTGAGCAGTTCTTC TRBJ2-1 . TRBD2 TRBV6-5
CASSHGQGSNQPQHF TGTGCCAGCAGCCACGGACAGGGGAGCAATCAGCCCCAGCATTTT TRBJ1-5 . TRBD1 TRBV3-1
CASSFQPPGTGGEQYF TGTGCCAGTAGTTTTCAACCGCCCGGGACAGGTGGAGAGCAGTACTTC TRBJ2-7 few TRBD1 TRBV19
CASSSGVLEQYF TGTGCCAGCAGCTCGGGAGTTTTAGAGCAGTACTTC TRBJ2-7 . . TRBV7-9
CASTLGGTINYGYTF TGTGCCAGCACCCTAGGAGGGACGATCAACTATGGCTACACCTTC TRBJ1-2 . . TRBV5-4